The rows below give T cell receptor beta chains drawn from one sample of a study of OX40 agonist ivuxolimab in advanced cancers. Libraries were prepared by immunoSEQ multiplex PCR; TCRdb keeps only in-frame clonotypes and omits some of them. The data hold 77,000 or so clones, with approximately 85% observed a single time. This specimen consisted of CD4+ or CD8+ T cells sorted from blood, obtained in a trial of the OX40 agonist ivuxolimab. The source of these receptors is an adult with an advanced solid tumor such as melanoma, head and neck, liver or kidney cancer. CDR3s leave out the opening cysteine and the closing phenylalanine or tryptophan.

V	J	CDR3
TRBV4-2	TRBJ1-1	ASSQPLRREAF
TRBV19	TRBJ1-5	ASKERQDQPQH
TRBV28	TRBJ2-4	ASSLEGWEAKNIQY
TRBV6-1	TRBJ2-7	ASSESIGLSYEQY
TRBV7-6	TRBJ2-7	ASSLGSTPTYEQY
TRBV19	TRBJ2-3	ASTMAVRGTDTQY
TRBV28	TRBJ2-3	ASTPDGWKTLDTQY
TRBV27	TRBJ2-3	ASSLSDRTATQY
TRBV18	TRBJ2-3	ASSPWTSGFDTQY
TRBV5-1	TRBJ2-1	ASSFSSGGANEQF
TRBV6-1	TRBJ2-6	ASSLFPGANVLT
TRBV7-9	TRBJ1-4	ASSLGSGIRDEKLF
TRBV6-5	TRBJ1-2	ASTETGTSGYT